The 28 T cell receptor beta chains below come from one sample, sequenced in a study of cytomegalovirus exposure and HLA in healthy donors. Vbeta (60) and Jbeta (13) primers were used in the PCR. This table comes from immunoSEQ multiplex PCR, and its TCRdb copy is limited to in-frame clones, with some not included. Found here are over 100,000 clones, approximately 82% of them singletons; the top ten hold 22%. The material sequenced was PBMCs. The receptors stem from a man aged 25 to 40 in good health and CMV-seropositive.

CDR3: CASSVLMGALSGNTIYF. The CDR3 bases are TGTGCCAGCAGCGTACTTATGGGGGCCCTCTCTGGAAACACCATATATTTT. The rearrangement uses TRBV11-2 and TRBJ1-3; tentative D call: TRBD1 (6 bases). The V gene's germline CDR1 is SGHAT and CDR2 FQNNGV. Trimming removed 5 bases from V and 0 bases from J, with 17 bases in between. This CDR3 spans 17 amino acids.

The J gene is TRBJ2-1, the V gene TRBV6-1; possibly TRBD1 for D (6 bases). This CDR3 has 15 residues. CDR1 MNHNS and CDR2 SASEGT come from the germline V gene. V shed 0 bases and J shed 1 base, with 7 bases lying between them. Written as DNA, the CDR3 is TGTGCCAGCAGTGAAGCGCAGGGGTCCTACAATGAGCAGTTCTTC. Its translation is CASSEAQGSYNEQFF.

Comments on this clone: This sample includes further DNA sequences coding for the same CDR3. J is TRBJ1-1 and V is TRBV23-1, with D uncertain. TRBV23-1 is an ORF, and what it does is uncertain. The length of the CDR3 is 14 residues. V was cut by 8 bases and J by 1 base, with 14 bases left in between. CDR3 residues: CASYPRLRNTEAFF. CDR3 coding DNA: TGCGCCAGCTACCCCAGGCTCAGGAACACTGAAGCTTTCTTT.

The CDR3 DNA sequence: TGTGCCAGCAGGTCCGGACAGTCCTACGAGCAGTACGTC. This gives the protein CASRSGQSYEQYV. This chain uses TRBV2 with TRBJ2-7, with a tentative D call TRBD1 (6 bases). From germline, CDR1 is SNHLY and CDR2 FYNNEI. The CDR3 spans 13 residues. V gave up 6 bases and J gave up 1 base, with 10 bases separating them.

The CDR3 spells CASSIQDSTTQGYTF. Written as DNA, the CDR3 is TGTGCCAGCAGCATCCAGGACAGCACGACCCAAGGCTACACCTTC. This sequence joins TRBV5-5 and TRBJ1-2; D is perhaps TRBD1 (6 bases). Germline V gene lookup returns CDR1 SGHKS and CDR2 YYEKEE (reference sequence). The CDR3 totals 15 residues. V was shortened by 4 bases and J by 8 bases, with 21 bases between the two germline ends.

The chain uses TRBV6-5 and TRBJ1-1; D remains unclear. The germline V gene has CDR1 MNHEY and CDR2 SVGAGI. The CDR3 length is 14 residues. V shed 3 bases and J shed 1 base, with 9 bases lying between them. The CDR3: CASSYLGANTEAFF. CDR3 in DNA: TGTGCCAGCAGTTATCTCGGAGCGAACACTGAAGCTTTCTTT.

This chain uses TRBV28 with TRBJ2-3, with D perhaps TRBD1 (5 bases). The CDR3 is 13 amino acids. V dropped 6 bases and J dropped 0 bases, with 7 bases sitting between them. Germline V gene sequence: CDR1 MDHEN, CDR2 SYDVKM. CDR3 in amino acids: CASRGPSTDTQYF. The DNA of the CDR3 is TGTGCCAGCAGGGGGCCTAGCACAGATACGCAGTATTTT.

The CDR3 coding sequence is TGTGCCAGCAGCCCAGGACTAGCGGGGGACGAGACCCAGTACTTC. Protein: CASSPGLAGDETQYF. The rearrangement joins TRBV7-2 to TRBJ2-5, with 13 bases lining up with TRBD2. Trimming took 5 bases from V and 5 from J; bases not matched to a gene: 5. Germline assignment: CDR1 SGHTA and CDR2 FQGNSA. The CDR3 length is 15 residues.

The chain uses TRBV27 and TRBJ1-1, with D perhaps TRBD1 (6 bases). With 5 bases removed from V and 1 base from J, the gap between germline ends came to 8 bases. This CDR3 has 13 residues. Germline CDR1 MNHEY, CDR2 SMNVEV (reference sequence). The CDR3 is CASSKQGNTEAFF. CDR3 coding DNA: TGTGCCAGCAGTAAACAGGGGAACACTGAAGCTTTCTTT.

There are a few counts of this clone. This chain connects TRBV18 to TRBJ1-2; D is perhaps TRBD1 (5 bases). The CDR3 loop spans 15 amino acids. Trimming pared 5 bases from V and 8 bases from J, leaving 21 bases between. Germline V CDR1 and CDR2: KGHSH, LQKENI. CDR3 bases: TGTGCCAGCTCAGGGGATGTTGGGGCGACGAGCGGCTACACCTTC. Residues: CASSGDVGATSGYTF.

V and J are TRBV28 and TRBJ2-7; the D gene is possibly TRBD1 (6 bases). Germline V gene lookup returns CDR1 MDHEN and CDR2 SYDVKM. The CDR3 sequence is 14 residues long. Deletions cut 2 bases from V and 6 bases from J, with 14 bases between. The CDR3 is CASSLNGGSLEQYV. In nucleotides, the CDR3 is TGTGCCAGCAGTTTAAATGGGGGCAGCCTCGAGCAGTACGTC.

This clone was observed a single time. This chain connects TRBV7-2 to TRBJ2-7; D gene uncertain. The germline V and J ends were trimmed by 1 base and 2 bases, with 6 bases remaining between them. Germline lookup yields CDR1 SGHTA and CDR2 FQGNSA. The CDR3 totals 13 residues. CDR3 nucleotides: TGTGCCAGCAGCTTAGTCCCCACCTACGAGCAGTACTTC. It yields the protein CASSLVPTYEQYF.

J is TRBJ1-1 and V is TRBV6-5, with 9 nucleotides matching TRBD1. The CDR3 totals 12 residues. Germline values: CDR1 MNHEY, CDR2 SVGAGI. The trim removed 8 bases at V and 3 bases at J, leaving 1 base unmatched. The DNA for the CDR3 is TGTGCCAGCTACAGGGGGCACACTGAAGCTTTCTTT. Encoded protein: CASYRGHTEAFF.

In its sample, this clone was seen a few times. V usage is TRBV28 and J usage is TRBJ1-2; TRBD1 agrees at 7 bases. CDR3 length equals 12 residues. The ends lost 6 bases at V and 10 bases at J; junction bases unmatched: 8. The germline V gene encodes CDR1 MDHEN and CDR2 SYDVKM. CDR3 sequence reads: CASSLRDSFYTF. The CDR3 region has the DNA TGTGCCAGCAGCCTCAGGGACAGCTTCTACACCTTC.

The CDR3 nucleotides read TGTGCCAGCAGTTACCGAGCGAACACTGAAGCTTTCTTT. Amino acid sequence: CASSYRANTEAFF. The chain uses TRBV6-5 and TRBJ1-1; D ambiguous. The CDR3 has 13 amino acids. Trimming removed 2 bases at V and 1 base at J, with 5 bases between. The germline CDR1 and CDR2 sequences are MNHEY and SVGAGI.

The chain combines TRBV9 with TRBJ2-7; tentatively, D is TRBD1 (6 bases). This CDR3 spans 14 amino acids. Per the germline V gene, CDR1 is SGDLS and CDR2 is YYNGEE. Deletions cut 3 bases from V and 4 bases from J, with 14 bases between. In nucleotides, the CDR3 is TGTGCCAGCAGCGAGAGCGCTACAGGGTACGAGCAGTACTTC. The encoded protein is CASSESATGYEQYF.

The count of this clone is one. The rearrangement links TRBV5-1 to TRBJ1-1, with a tentative D call TRBD1 (6 bases). The CDR3 sequence is 14 residues long. The V and J ends lost 0 bases and 5 bases respectively, with 11 bases between them. The germline CDR1 and CDR2 sequences are SGHRS and YFSETQ. The CDR3 sequence is CASSLDREGTEAFF. DNA of the CDR3: TGCGCCAGCAGCTTGGACAGGGAGGGAACTGAAGCTTTCTTT. The full variable domain, rest sourced from reference TRBV5-1 and TRBJ1-1, is KAGVTQTPRYLIKTRGQQVTLSCSPISGHRSVSWYQQTPGQGLQFLFEYFSETQRNKGNFPGRFSGRQFSNSRSEMNVSTLELGDSALYLCASSLDREGTEAFFGQGTRLTVV.

The chain combines TRBV5-5 with TRBJ1-2, with 10 bases matching TRBD1. The V gene's germline CDR1 is SGHKS and CDR2 YYEKEE (reference sequence). The CDR3 covers 16 residues. V shed 3 bases and J 8 bases; nucleotides not matched to a gene: 13. The CDR3: CASSSTPGQGTGGYTF. CDR3 bases: TGTGCCAGCAGCTCGACTCCGGGACAGGGGACCGGCGGCTACACCTTC. The whole variable domain, remainder taken from reference TRBV5-5 and TRBJ1-2, is DAGVTQSPTHLIKTRGQQVTLRCSPISGHKSVSWYQQVLGQGPQFIFQYYEKEERGRGNFPDRFSARQFPNYSSELNVNALLLGDSALYLCASSSTPGQGTGGYTFGSGTRLTVV.

This clone was picked up a small number of times. The gene calls are TRBV7-9 and TRBJ1-2, with TRBD1 identical over 7 bases. Trimming removed 5 bases from V and 7 bases from J; junction bases left unmatched: 7. The CDR3 sequence is 13 residues long. CDR1 is SEHNR and CDR2 is FQNEAQ in the germline V gene (reference sequence). The CDR3 protein is CASSPTGYLGYTF. The CDR3, as DNA: TGTGCCAGCAGCCCGACAGGGTATCTTGGCTACACCTTC.

The rearrangement joins TRBV6-1 to TRBJ2-5; a weak D match, TRBD1 (6 bases). The CDR3 is 14 amino acids. V lost 3 bases and J lost 2, with 10 bases in between. Germline V gene data show CDR1 as MNHNS and CDR2 as SASEGT. DNA for the CDR3: TGTGCCAGCAGTGATCGGACAGTTCAAGAGACCCAGTACTTC. Residues: CASSDRTVQETQYF.

The chain uses TRBV19 and TRBJ1-6; D is perhaps TRBD1 (5 bases). V was clipped by 4 bases and J by 7 bases, with 17 bases between them. The CDR3 is made up of 16 amino acids. Germline V CDR1 and CDR2: LNHDA, SQIVND (reference sequence). Here the CDR3 DNA reads TGTGCCAGTAGTAGGGGTTGGGGCAGCCGGAATTCACCCCTCCACTTT. This encodes CASSRGWGSRNSPLHF.

The sample holds a few counts of this clone. J is TRBJ2-2 and V is TRBV7-2; D ambiguous. V lost 2 bases and J 2 bases, leaving 9 bases between the germline ends. Germline CDR1 and CDR2: SGHTA and FQGNSA. The length of the CDR3 is 15 residues. The CDR3 DNA follows: TGTGCCAGCAGCTTACTGGGCTACAACACCGGGGAGCTGTTTTTT. This sequence encodes CASSLLGYNTGELFF.

The chain links TRBV27 to TRBJ2-5, with D possibly TRBD2 on 7 matching bases. Germline lookup yields CDR1 MNHEY and CDR2 SMNVEV (reference sequence). CDR3 length equals 18 residues. V was shortened by 6 bases and J by 1 base, with 24 bases between the two germline ends. CDR3 sequence (DNA): TGTGCCAGCAGCCGGAAGCCCCTTGACGGGGGGCCCCAAGAGACCCAGTACTTC. Protein product: CASSRKPLDGGPQETQYF.

This clone was detected only a few times. J is TRBJ2-5 and V is TRBV6-6; 9 bases map to TRBD1. CDR1 MNHNY and CDR2 SVGAGI come from the germline V gene (reference sequence). The CDR3 sequence is 16 residues long. V lost 2 bases to trimming and J lost 4 bases; unmatched junction nucleotides: 8. The CDR3 bases are TGTGCCAGCAGTTACCACCGGGACAGGGATGCAGAGACCCAGTACTTC. It yields the protein CASSYHRDRDAETQYF.

CDR3 amino acids: CASSGSIGNIQYF. DNA of the CDR3: TGTGCCAGCAGCGGTTCTATCGGGAACATTCAGTACTTC. This chain uses TRBV9 with TRBJ2-4, with D unresolved. CDR3 length: 13 amino acids. Trimming removed 3 bases at V and 7 bases at J, with 11 bases between. CDR1 and CDR2 from the germline V gene are SGDLS and YYNGEE.

J is TRBJ1-2 and V is TRBV5-1, with TRBD1 identical over 8 bases. The CDR3 totals 13 residues. CDR1 is SGHRS, CDR2 YFSETQ, per germline. V trimming: 4 bases; J trimming: 5 bases; junction bases outside the gene matches: 4. The CDR3 loop is CASSIDRGYGYTF. CDR3 bases: TGCGCCAGCAGCATTGACAGGGGTTATGGCTACACCTTC.

This CDR3 reads CASSPFDSHEQYV. Here the CDR3 DNA reads TGCGCCAGCAGCCCCTTCGACAGCCACGAGCAGTACGTC. The chain carries TRBV10-2 and TRBJ2-7, with D possibly matching TRBD1 (5 bases). Germline CDR1 WSHSY, CDR2 SAAADI. V was trimmed by 6 bases and J by 5 bases, leaving 14 bases between them. The CDR3 is 13 residues long.

The chain couples TRBV28 to TRBJ2-3; 11 bases match TRBD2. J was trimmed by 0 bases and V by 6 bases; bases with no gene match: 2. This CDR3 spans 15 amino acids. Germline-derived CDR1 and CDR2 are MDHEN and SYDVKM. The CDR3 sequence: CASSVAGGSTDTQYF. The CDR3 DNA reads TGTGCCAGCAGCGTAGCGGGGGGGAGCACAGATACGCAGTATTTT. Full variable domain (remainder filled in from reference TRBV28 and TRBJ2-3): DVKVTQSSRYLVKRTGEKVFLECVQDMDHENMFWYRQDPGLGLRLIYFSYDVKMKEKGDIPEGYSVSREKKERFSLILESASTNQTSMYLCASSVAGGSTDTQYFGPGTRLTVL.